This T cell receptor beta chain stems from a study of blood T cell repertoires in COVID-19. Profiled with immunoSEQ multiplex PCR; TCRdb holds only in-frame clones, not every one. The sample carries approximately 260,000 clones, roughly 85% recorded once. The germline V gene encodes CDR1 SNHLY and CDR2 FYNNEI. The CDR3 covers 13 residues. The ends were cut back, 10 bases at V and 2 bases at J, with 14 bases in the middle. This clone has only one observation. The gene calls are TRBV2 and TRBJ1-2, with TRBD1 as a possible D gene (5 bases). Sequencing was carried out using PBMCs or T cells enriched from blood (not recorded which). The sequence was obtained from a woman between 45 and 65 years old who had been exposed to COVID-19. The CDR3 is CATRGGLNYGYTF. DNA of the CDR3: TGTGCCACTCGGGGGGGATTGAACTATGGCTACACCTTC. The variable domain in full, with the rest retrieved from reference TRBV2 and TRBJ1-2, is EPEVTQTPSHQVTQMGQEVILRCVPISNHLYFYWYRQILGQKVEFLVSFYNNEISEKSEIFDDQFSVERPDGSNFTLKIRSTKLEDSAMYFCATRGGLNYGYTFGSGTRLTVV.